These 7 T cell receptor beta chains were all obtained from the same sample, sequenced in a study of human T cells and chemical hapten exposure. TCRdb passed the RACE reads through MiXCR, listing each CDR3 protein once. The data contain 30,000 to 35,000 distinct CDR3 sequences, approximately 5% of them singletons. As for time point: healthy volunteer bleed at 6 weeks. Sequencing started from total RNA isolated from unfractionated whole blood. Sequenced: whole blood. These receptors all come from a human donor in good health. Some clones in this sample may be carry-over from other donors' samples.

The sample holds many counts of this clonotype. The V and J genes are TRBV7-8 and TRBJ1-5; D remains unclear. The germline V gene encodes CDR1 SGHVS and CDR2 FQNEAQ. The CDR3 extends over 14 amino acids. V was pared by 5 bases and J by 4 bases, with 12 bases between. Here the CDR3 reads CASSPIERNQPQHF. In DNA, the CDR3 is TGTGCCAGCAGCCCGATCGAGAGGAATCAGCCCCAGCATTTT.

The V gene is TRBV7-2, the J gene TRBJ2-3; tentative D call: TRBD1 (6 bases). The CDR3 is 15 amino acids. V lost 3 bases and J lost 0, with 10 bases in between. Germline CDR1 and CDR2: SGHTA and FQGNSA. CDR3 region: CASSFDRRSTDTQYF. CDR3 DNA sequence: TGTGCCAGCAGCTTCGACAGGCGCAGCACAGATACGCAGTATTTT. The whole variable domain, filled in from reference TRBV7-2 and TRBJ2-3, reads GAGVSQSPSNKVTEKGKDVELRCDPISGHTALYWYRQSLGQGLEFLIYFQGNSAPDKSGLPSDRFSAERTGGSVSTLTIQRTQQEDSAVYLCASSFDRRSTDTQYFGPGTRLTVL.

This clonotype was picked up many times. The gene calls are TRBV18 and TRBJ1-1, with 8 bases fitting TRBD1. CDR1 and CDR2 (germline): KGHSH, LQKENI. With V trimmed by 6 bases and J by 1 base, 1 base remained unmatched. This CDR3 has 13 residues. Written as DNA, the CDR3 is TGTGCCAGCTCGGGACAGGCGAACACTGAAGCTTTCTTT. Encoded protein: CASSGQANTEAFF.

This clonotype came up many times. V usage is TRBV19 and J usage is TRBJ2-5; 10 bases match TRBD2. Losses at the gene ends were 3 bases for V and 4 bases for J; bases not matched to a gene: 2. This CDR3 has 14 amino acids. Per the germline V gene, CDR1 is LNHDA and CDR2 is SQIVND (reference sequence). As DNA, the CDR3 is TGTGCCAGTAGTATGAGACTAGCGGGAGAGACCCAGTACTTC. Translated: CASSMRLAGETQYF.

This clonotype was recorded at least ten times. The chain carries TRBV20-1 and TRBJ2-3; D is ambiguous. The CDR3 runs to 12 residues. Trimming stripped 2 bases from V and 4 bases from J, with 7 bases between. From germline, CDR1 is DFQATT and CDR2 SNEGSKA (reference sequence). The CDR3 loop reads CSARRLSDTQYF. As DNA, the CDR3 is TGCAGTGCTAGACGCCTGTCAGATACGCAGTATTTT.

V usage is TRBV18 and J usage is TRBJ1-5; no definite D call. The V gene lost 5 bases and the J gene lost 4 bases, with 12 bases spanning the gap. CDR1 is KGHSH and CDR2 is LQKENI in the germline V gene. This CDR3 contains 14 residues. DNA of the CDR3: TGTGCCAGCTCAGCGGGGAGCGCTAATCAGCCCCAGCATTTT. Residues: CASSAGSANQPQHF.

At least ten counts were recorded for this clonotype. This chain links TRBV6-5 with TRBJ2-1, with D perhaps being TRBD1 or TRBD2 (6 bases each). The CDR3 length is 20 residues. V lost 0 bases and J lost 0, with 21 bases in between. Germline CDR1 MNHEY, CDR2 SVGAGI. CDR3 protein: CASSYSNTGAPRRSYNEQFF. The DNA of the CDR3 is TGTGCCAGCAGTTACTCGAATACGGGGGCCCCGAGGCGCTCCTACAATGAGCAGTTCTTC.